These T cell receptor beta chains were read from a single sample in a study of cytomegalovirus exposure and HLA in healthy donors. Assay used: immunoSEQ multiplex PCR; TCRdb lists only in-frame clones, some missing. The repertoire has about 110,000 clones, roughly 74% of them found once; the top ten carry nearly 0.9%. The sample taken for sequencing was PBMCs. The receptors stem from a woman under 40 in good health and CMV-seronegative. The CDR3 runs from the conserved cysteine through the conserved F or W. Fields, in order: V gene, J gene, clone size, D gene, CDR3 length, CDR3 protein, CDR3 DNA. D genes are given only for firm matches. Clone sizes are given selectively: once, few, many, or a class where the clone is expanded.

>TRBV6-5|TRBJ2-7|NA|TRBD2|15
CASSYPSGGQTQQYF
TGTGCCAGCAGTTACCCCAGCGGGGGGCAAACCCAGCAGTACTTC
>TRBV6-5|TRBJ1-2|few|NA|14
CASSYSGRDCGYTF
TGTGCCAGCAGTTACTCTGGCAGGGATTGTGGCTACACCTTC
>TRBV18|TRBJ1-4|NA|NA|13
CASFQGADEKLFF
TGTGCCAGCTTCCAAGGGGCGGATGAAAAACTGTTTTTT
>TRBV7-9|TRBJ2-7|NA|NA|14
CASSPERGGSEQYF
TGTGCCAGCAGCCCCGAACGAGGGGGAAGCGAGCAGTACTTC
>TRBV6-1|TRBJ1-2|NA|TRBD1|13
CASSEGQNYGYTF
TGTGCCAGCAGTGAGGGACAGAACTATGGCTACACCTTC
>TRBV2|TRBJ1-2|NA|NA|10
CAGEGDGYTF
TGTGCCGGCGAGGGAGATGGCTACACCTTC
>TRBV5-1|TRBJ1-1|few|TRBD1|16
CASSLEVGGGVTEAFF
TGCGCCAGCAGCTTGGAGGTTGGAGGGGGCGTCACTGAAGCTTTCTTT
>TRBV19|TRBJ2-7|NA|NA|14
CASSISGLSYEQYF
TGTGCCAGTAGTATCTCGGGACTGTCCTACGAGCAGTACTTC
>TRBV7-3|TRBJ1-2|few|NA|16
CASIPNPAGPGDGYTF
TGTGCCAGCATCCCTAATCCCGCAGGGCCGGGAGATGGCTACACCTTC
>TRBV2|TRBJ2-3|NA|TRBD2|16
CASSYQGRAGTDTQYF
TGTGCCAGCAGTTACCAGGGACGAGCGGGAACAGATACGCAGTATTTT
>TRBV18|TRBJ2-2|NA|NA|14
CASSPPGNTGELFF
TGTGCCAGCTCACCCCCCGGGAACACCGGGGAGCTGTTTTTT
>TRBV7-9|TRBJ2-2|NA|NA|14
CASPSGMGTGELFF
TGTGCCAGCCCCTCCGGGATGGGCACCGGGGAGCTGTTTTTT
>TRBV2|TRBJ2-5|NA|TRBD1|13
CASLQGAVETQYF
TGTGCCAGCCTCCAGGGGGCGGTGGAGACCCAGTACTTC
>TRBV7-9|TRBJ1-1|NA|TRBD1|16
CASSRNAHDRGPEAFF
TGTGCCAGCAGCCGAAACGCCCATGACAGGGGCCCTGAAGCTTTCTTT
>TRBV5-1|TRBJ1-5|NA|NA|13
CASSLSGSQPQHF
TGCGCCAGCAGCTTGAGCGGAAGTCAGCCCCAGCATTTT
>TRBV29-1|TRBJ2-2|NA|NA|11
CSARDTGELFF
TGCAGCGCCCGGGACACCGGGGAGCTGTTTTTT
>TRBV18|TRBJ1-4|NA|NA|15
CASSGGAGDWEKLFF
TGTGCCAGCTCGGGCGGGGCTGGAGACTGGGAAAAACTGTTTTTT
>TRBV10-2|TRBJ2-7|NA|NA|14
CASIGGLYSYEQYF
TGCGCCAGCATCGGCGGGCTGTACTCCTACGAGCAGTACTTC
>TRBV5-1|TRBJ1-2|NA|TRBD1|13
CASSSGQEDRYTF
TGCGCCAGCAGCTCTGGACAGGAGGACCGCTACACCTTC
>TRBV19|TRBJ1-1|NA|TRBD1|17
CASSISGDRVFGTEAFF
TGTGCCAGTAGTATTTCTGGGGACAGGGTGTTCGGGACTGAAGCTTTCTTT
>TRBV30|TRBJ2-5|NA|NA|12
CAWSTPSETQYF
TGTGCCTGGAGTACCCCGAGCGAGACCCAGTACTTC
>TRBV30|TRBJ1-2|NA|NA|14
CAWSVSGPHYGYTF
TGTGCCTGGAGTGTTAGCGGGCCCCACTATGGCTACACCTTC
>TRBV7-2|TRBJ2-3|NA|TRBD2|18
CASSPPAASGGFTDTQYF
TGTGCCAGCAGCCCCCCCGCGGCTAGCGGGGGGTTCACAGATACGCAGTATTTT
>TRBV7-9|TRBJ2-5|NA|NA|15
CASSPQGGVQETQYF
TGTGCCAGCAGCCCCCAAGGCGGGGTACAAGAGACCCAGTACTTC
>TRBV2|TRBJ1-2|NA|TRBD1|15
CASSEAAQGIYGYTF
TGTGCCAGCAGTGAAGCGGCACAGGGGATATATGGCTACACCTTC
>TRBV29-1|TRBJ2-5|NA|NA|12
CSATDYQETQYF
TGCAGCGCTACGGACTACCAAGAGACCCAGTACTTC